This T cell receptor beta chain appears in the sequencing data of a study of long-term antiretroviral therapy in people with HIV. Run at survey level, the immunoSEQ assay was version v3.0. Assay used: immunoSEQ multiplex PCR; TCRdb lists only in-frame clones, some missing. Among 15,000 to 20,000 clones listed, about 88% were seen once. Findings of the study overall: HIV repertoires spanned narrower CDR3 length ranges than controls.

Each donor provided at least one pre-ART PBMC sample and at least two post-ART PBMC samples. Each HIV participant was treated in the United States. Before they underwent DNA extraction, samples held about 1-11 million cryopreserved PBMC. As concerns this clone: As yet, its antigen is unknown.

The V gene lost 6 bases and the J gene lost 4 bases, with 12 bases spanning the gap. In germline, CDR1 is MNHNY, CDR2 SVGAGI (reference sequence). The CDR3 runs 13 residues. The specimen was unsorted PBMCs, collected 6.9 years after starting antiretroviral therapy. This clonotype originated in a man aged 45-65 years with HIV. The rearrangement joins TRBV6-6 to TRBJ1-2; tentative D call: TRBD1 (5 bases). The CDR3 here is CASSPQGGYGYTF. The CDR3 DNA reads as TGTGCCAGCAGCCCTCAGGGCGGCTATGGCTACACCTTC.